Shown below are 27 T cell receptor beta chains from a single sample sequenced in a study of long-term antiretroviral therapy in people with HIV. The run of the v3.0 immunoSEQ assay was at survey level. Produced via immunoSEQ multiplex PCR; TCRdb's table is partial and in-frame only. The table records 23,000 or so clones, about four fifths of them present only once. The sequencing used unsorted PBMCs, collected 0.3 years after starting antiretroviral therapy. Receptors originate from a man aged 50 to 59 with HIV.

This chain uses TRBV28 with TRBJ2-3; either TRBD1 or TRBD2 may fit D (5 bases each). CDR1 is MDHEN and CDR2 is SYDVKM in the germline V gene. The length of the CDR3 is 14 residues. Trimming removed 5 bases at V and 2 bases at J, with 11 bases between. CDR3 DNA: TGTGCCAGCAGTGGGGGACGCTACACAGATACGCAGTATTTT. The encoded protein is CASSGGRYTDTQYF.

The chain combines TRBV28 with TRBJ2-7; 9 nucleotides align to TRBD2. Trimming removed 6 bases from V and 3 bases from J; junction bases left unmatched: 6. This CDR3 is 14 amino acids long. CDR1 MDHEN and CDR2 SYDVKM come from the germline V gene. The CDR3 nucleotides read TGTGCCAGCAGATCGGTAGCGGGAGACTACGAGCAGTACTTC. Translation: CASRSVAGDYEQYF.

The chain employs TRBV6-1 and TRBJ2-7; D call uncertain. There are 13 residues in the CDR3. Germline V lookup: CDR1 MNHNS, CDR2 SASEGT. Trimming removed 5 bases at V and 4 bases at J, with 12 bases between. This CDR3 is CASSTYNAYEQYF. In DNA, the CDR3 is TGTGCCAGCAGTACCTATAATGCATACGAGCAGTACTTC.

The rearrangement uses TRBV5-8 and TRBJ1-1; D is perhaps TRBD1 (6 bases). The CDR3 has 14 amino acids. The V end was cut by 3 bases, the J end by 0 bases, with 9 bases between. Germline V lookup: CDR1 SGHTS, CDR2 YDEGEE. In nucleotides, the CDR3 is TGTGCCAGCAGCTGGGGGCAAGTGAACACTGAAGCTTTCTTT. This sequence encodes CASSWGQVNTEAFF.

This clone was seen a single time. The chain is built from TRBV5-1 and TRBJ1-2, with a possible D match to TRBD1 (5 bases). Per germline, CDR1 SGHRS and CDR2 YFSETQ. This CDR3 contains 18 residues. The V gene lost 7 bases and the J gene lost 0 bases, with 25 bases spanning the gap. The CDR3 loop is CASGDSKEPETANYGYTF. Here the CDR3 DNA reads TGCGCCAGCGGCGACAGTAAGGAACCCGAAACCGCTAACTATGGCTACACCTTC.

The chain uses TRBV19 and TRBJ1-5; D is perhaps TRBD1 (5 bases). The germline V gene has CDR1 LNHDA and CDR2 SQIVND (reference sequence). This CDR3 region has 16 residues. V lost 5 bases and J 3 bases, leaving 17 bases between the germline ends. The CDR3 sequence is CASSPPSGHYNQPQHF. CDR3 DNA: TGTGCCAGTAGTCCCCCTTCTGGACATTACAATCAGCCCCAGCATTTT.

The chain joins TRBV30 to TRBJ2-6; no firm D call. V was shortened by 5 bases and J by 5 bases, with 7 bases between the two germline ends. The germline V gene encodes CDR1 GTSNPN and CDR2 SVGIG (reference sequence). The CDR3 totals 12 residues. As DNA, the CDR3 is TGTGCCTGGTGGGGTCGGGCCAACGTCCTGACTTTC. Translation gives CAWWGRANVLTF.

The J gene is TRBJ1-2, the V gene TRBV11-2, with D possibly matching TRBD1 (6 bases). The germline V and J ends were trimmed by 4 bases and 2 bases, with 14 bases remaining between them. This CDR3 is 15 amino acids long. Looked up from germline, CDR1 is SGHAT and CDR2 is FQNNGV. Here the CDR3 reads CASSYIQGWNYGYTF. The CDR3 DNA reads as TGTGCCAGCAGCTACATCCAGGGGTGGAACTATGGCTACACCTTC.

The chain uses TRBV19 and TRBJ2-5, with D tentatively TRBD1 or TRBD2 (5 bases each). Germline V gene data show CDR1 as LNHDA and CDR2 as SQIVND (reference sequence). CDR3 length equals 13 residues. The germline V and J ends were trimmed by 5 bases and 8 bases, with 15 bases remaining between them. This CDR3 is CASSPGTSSTQYF. CDR3 bases: TGTGCCAGTAGTCCCGGGACCTCTTCTACCCAGTACTTC.

This sequence joins TRBV9 and TRBJ1-2; weak D call: TRBD1 (5 bases). CDR3 length: 13 amino acids. V was pared by 4 bases and J by 8 bases, with 15 bases between. Per germline, CDR1 SGDLS and CDR2 YYNGEE. CDR3: CASSRGHVEGYTF. In DNA, the CDR3 is TGTGCCAGCAGCCGAGGACATGTCGAGGGCTACACCTTC.

The V call is TRBV30, the J call TRBJ1-6; D is ambiguous. Trimming took 3 bases from V and 5 from J, leaving 2 bases between them. This CDR3 has 11 amino acids. CDR1 is GTSNPN and CDR2 is SVGIG in the germline V gene (reference sequence). The CDR3 region is CAWRDNSPLHF. In DNA, the CDR3 is TGTGCCTGGAGGGATAATTCACCCCTCCACTTT.

The chain uses TRBV30 and TRBJ2-1; D perhaps matches TRBD2 (5 bases). V was shortened by 2 bases and J by 8 bases, with 22 bases between the two germline ends. Per the germline V gene, CDR1 is GTSNPN and CDR2 is SVGIG (reference sequence). The CDR3 has 16 amino acids. CDR3 region: CAWSPRTHKKWDEQFF. In nucleotides, the CDR3 is TGTGCCTGGAGTCCACGGACTCATAAAAAATGGGATGAGCAGTTCTTC.

The chain couples TRBV18 to TRBJ1-3; D gene unclear. Trimming removed 10 bases at V and 8 bases at J, with 18 bases between. Per germline, CDR1 KGHSH and CDR2 LQKENI. CDR3 length: 13 amino acids. The CDR3 DNA reads as TGTGCCACCCCTAGCAACCCACCCGACACCATATATTTT. Translated: CATPSNPPDTIYF.

The chain is built from TRBV11-3 and TRBJ1-2; 8 bases align to TRBD1. Germline values: CDR1 SGHNT, CDR2 YENEEA. This CDR3 contains 14 residues. J gave up 7 bases and V 1 base, and 5 bases lay outside the gene matches. This chain's CDR3 is CASSLATGGGGYTF. The CDR3 nucleotides are TGTGCCAGCAGCTTAGCCACAGGGGGTGGTGGCTACACCTTC.

This rearrangement joins TRBV16 to TRBJ1-1, with a weak D call TRBD1 (5 bases). V lost 2 bases and J lost 6, with 16 bases in between. The germline V gene encodes CDR1 KGHSY and CDR2 FQNENV. The CDR3 sequence is 15 residues long. The CDR3 DNA follows: TGTGCCAGCAGCCAAAATCAGGGCTCCCCGGCTGAAGCTTTCTTT. Protein product: CASSQNQGSPAEAFF.

This clone has a single count. The V gene is TRBV28, the J gene TRBJ2-1; 7 bases line up with TRBD1. Germline-derived CDR1 and CDR2 are MDHEN and SYDVKM. The CDR3 length is 19 residues. V shed 2 bases, J shed 2 bases, and the junction held 15 bases outside the gene matches. Here the CDR3 reads CASSLDGQVLTLAYNEQFF. The DNA of the CDR3 is TGTGCCAGCAGTTTAGACGGACAGGTGCTTACGCTAGCCTACAATGAGCAGTTCTTC.

The CDR3 DNA follows: TGCGCCAGCAGCCGTACAGGCCCCGCCCGCACAGATACGCAGTATTTT. Its translation is CASSRTGPARTDTQYF. The V and J genes are TRBV5-1 and TRBJ2-3; a weak D match, TRBD1 (5 bases). The germline V and J ends were trimmed by 4 bases and 1 base, with 16 bases remaining between them. The CDR3 runs 16 residues. The germline CDR1 and CDR2 sequences are SGHRS and YFSETQ.

This clone was observed once. The chain is built from TRBV6-5 and TRBJ2-1; 7 nucleotides align to TRBD1. V was clipped by 6 bases and J by 3 bases; unmatched bases: 8. CDR1 is MNHEY and CDR2 is SVGAGI in the germline V gene. This CDR3 region has 15 residues. CDR3 region: CASSHRGPYYNEQFF. CDR3 sequence (DNA): TGTGCCAGCAGCCACAGGGGACCCTACTACAATGAGCAGTTCTTC.

The V gene is TRBV9, the J gene TRBJ2-7; unclear D gene. The V gene's germline CDR1 is SGDLS and CDR2 YYNGEE. CDR3 length equals 16 residues. V dropped 4 bases and J dropped 0 bases, with 17 bases sitting between them. Here the CDR3 reads CASSPQPTRSSYEQYF. DNA for the CDR3: TGTGCCAGCAGCCCACAGCCGACACGAAGCTCCTACGAGCAGTACTTC.

The rearrangement joins TRBV27 to TRBJ2-1; D may correspond to TRBD1 or TRBD2 (5 bases each). Per the germline V gene, CDR1 is MNHEY and CDR2 is SMNVEV (reference sequence). Trimming pared 4 bases from V and 8 bases from J, leaving 12 bases between. The CDR3 consists of 13 residues. The CDR3 coding sequence is TGTGCCAGCAGTTCGGGACCCTGGGATGAGCAGTTCTTC. Its translation: CASSSGPWDEQFF.

The V gene is TRBV18, the J gene TRBJ1-1; D unresolved. The germline gives CDR1 KGHSH, CDR2 LQKENI. CDR3 length: 14 residues. With 1 base removed from V and 4 bases from J, the gap between germline ends came to 10 bases. The DNA for the CDR3 is TGTGCCAGCTCACCACGGGCCAGGACCACTGAAGCTTTCTTT. Translated: CASSPRARTTEAFF.

The chain couples TRBV11-2 to TRBJ1-2, with no clear D. The V gene lost 7 bases and the J gene lost 3 bases, with 18 bases spanning the gap. Germline V gives CDR1 SGHAT, CDR2 FQNNGV. This CDR3 contains 15 residues. CDR3 loop: CASTLLPGLDYGYTF. The CDR3, as DNA: TGTGCCAGCACTCTACTTCCGGGGTTGGACTATGGCTACACCTTC. Combining the CDR3 with reference TRBV11-2 and TRBJ1-2 gives the whole variable domain EAGVAQSPRYKIIEKRQSVAFWCNPISGHATLYWYQQILGQGPKLLIQFQNNGVVDDSQLPKDRFSAERLKGVDSTLKIQPAKLEDSAVYLCASTLLPGLDYGYTFGSGTRLTVV.

The V gene is TRBV4-1, the J gene TRBJ2-7, with D tentatively TRBD1 (7 bases). Trimming pared 3 bases from V and 2 bases from J, leaving 14 bases between. The germline gives CDR1 MGHRA, CDR2 YSYEKL. The CDR3 has 15 amino acids. Here the CDR3 DNA reads TGCGCCAGCAGCCAGGGGGGACAGATGACCTACGAGCAGTACTTC. Its protein is CASSQGGQMTYEQYF.

The V and J genes are TRBV7-6 and TRBJ1-5, with 7 positions matching TRBD1. The CDR3 contains 17 residues. The germline V gene has CDR1 SGHVS and CDR2 FNYEAQ. V lost 3 bases and J lost 0; bases outside the gene matches: 8. CDR3 sequence reads: CASSLRTGDYSNQPQHF. In DNA, the CDR3 is TGTGCCAGCAGCTTGCGGACAGGCGACTATAGCAATCAGCCCCAGCATTTT.

The chain combines TRBV28 with TRBJ1-2, with TRBD1 matching 8 bases. The CDR3 totals 15 residues. Germline V gene sequence: CDR1 MDHEN, CDR2 SYDVKM. J was trimmed by 4 bases and V by 5 bases; bases with no gene match: 9. The CDR3, as DNA: TGTGCCAGCAGTCGTCAGGGGGCGCGAAGCTATGGCTACACCTTC. It translates to CASSRQGARSYGYTF.

V gene TRBV10-3 combines with J gene TRBJ2-7; D remains ambiguous. This CDR3 comprises 13 residues. Trimming took off 4 bases at V and 5 bases at J, with 12 bases between the two ends. The germline CDR1 and CDR2 sequences are ENHRY and SYGVKD. CDR3 coding DNA: TGTGCCATCAGTGGGACGGATGGCGACGAGCAGTACTTC. Amino acids: CAISGTDGDEQYF.

V is TRBV28 and J is TRBJ2-2, with 8 bases matching TRBD1. CDR1 is MDHEN and CDR2 is SYDVKM in the germline V gene. V lost 1 base, J lost 6 bases, and 4 bases stayed unmatched. The CDR3 totals 15 residues. CDR3 in DNA: TGTGCCAGCAGTTTATTGCAGGGGGCACCCGGGGAGCTGTTTTTT. Its translation: CASSLLQGAPGELFF.